This T cell receptor beta chain was retrieved from a study of naive and memory T cell subsets. Study outcomes and limitations: This RNA-based method may be sensitive to activation-related transcript changes.

The library had UMIs added by 3' ligation of an oligonucleotide to TCR cDNA. Adult healthy volunteers gave 2.5 ml peripheral blood for whole-blood RNA. Unsorted total RNA, roughly 1 to 1,100 ng, was DNase treated before reverse transcription. Turning to this clonotype: The antigen is unknown.

Amplification of ligated cDNA took four PCR rounds with SP2 and nested alpha and beta constant primers. Via MiXCR, TCRdb re-called the 5' RACE reads, giving one row per CDR3 protein. The sample has more than 55,000 distinct CDR3 sequences, approximately 8% seen once; the top ten hold about 8.9%. The clonotype was recovered from a female donor in good health.

CDR3 in amino acids: CASSSGTPPQYF. The CDR3, as DNA: TGTGCCAGCAGTTCCGGGACTCCCCCGCAGTATTTT. The rearrangement uses TRBV28 and TRBJ2-3; TRBD2 might be the D (6 bases). V lost 4 bases and J 10 bases, leaving 12 bases between the germline ends. This CDR3 has 12 amino acids. CDR1 MDHEN and CDR2 SYDVKM come from the germline V gene.